These 2 T cell receptor beta chains originate from one sample sequenced in a study of cytomegalovirus exposure and HLA in healthy donors. PCR involved 60 Vbeta and 13 Jbeta primers. Using immunoSEQ multiplex PCR, the repertoire was profiled, and TCRdb retains in-frame clones only, with some absent. The sample records 100,000 or so clones, about 80% being singletons. The specimen was PBMCs. The receptors stem from a man aged 25 to 40 in good health and CMV-seronegative.

This chain uses TRBV5-1 with TRBJ2-5; no firm D call. Looked up from germline, CDR1 is SGHRS and CDR2 is YFSETQ. The CDR3 sequence is 11 residues long. V was shortened by 4 bases and J by 5 bases, with 6 bases between the two germline ends. CDR3 in DNA: TGCGCCAGCAGCGTAGAGGAGACCCAGTACTTC. Amino acid sequence: CASSVEETQYF.

The rearrangement links TRBV9 to TRBJ2-7; D is ambiguous. V was cut by 2 bases and J by 2 bases, with 11 bases left in between. The CDR3 sequence is 14 residues long. The germline V gene has CDR1 SGDLS and CDR2 YYNGEE. This chain's CDR3 is CASSVSQAAYEQYF. The CDR3 nucleotides read TGTGCCAGCAGCGTGTCGCAGGCTGCCTACGAGCAGTACTTC.